This is a list of T cell receptor beta chains from one sample in a study of a mutant IDH1 vaccine in newly diagnosed glioma. These TCRs are of unknown antigen specificity. Assay: immunoSEQ multiplex PCR; the TCRdb copy retains only in-frame clones and omits some. Of around 60,000 clones in the sample, about four fifths are singletons; the top ten hold approximately 5%. Sequenced here: PBMCs, sampled from a glioma patient whose treatment included an IDH1 peptide vaccine. The receptors stem from a man aged 40-49 years with glioma. The CDR3 runs from the conserved cysteine through the conserved F or W.

length: 14; V: TRBV19; CDR3: CASSSGVTTYEQYF
length: 16; V: TRBV4-2; CDR3: CASSPFERLGGNEQFF
length: 13; V: TRBV25-1; CDR3: CASSRGSQETQYF
length: 14; V: TRBV4-3; CDR3: CASSPGQGEEKLFF
length: 15; V: TRBV6-6; CDR3: CASTPPGGGTDTQYF
length: 16; V: TRBV4-2; CDR3: CASSQSDISVNQPQHF
length: 16; V: TRBV7-2; CDR3: CASSPEGLTINYGYTF
length: 14; V: TRBV21-1; CDR3: CASSPPPSSYEQYF
length: 16; V: TRBV9; CDR3: CASSADRLSGANVLTF
length: 16; V: TRBV5-4; CDR3: CASVKFQAGRYNEQFF
length: 14; V: TRBV25-1; CDR3: CASSEYGSRNEQYF
length: 17; V: TRBV7-3; CDR3: CASSSTGTSGGGGTQYF
length: 15; V: TRBV7-3; CDR3: CASSLTSENYNEQFF
length: 15; V: TRBV5-1; CDR3: CASSLRETTNEKLFF
length: 13; V: TRBV19; CDR3: CASRGGVTQPQHF
length: 17; V: TRBV11-2; CDR3: CASSLFRDRDTNYGYTF
length: 16; V: TRBV27; CDR3: CARGGASLLRGTEAFF
length: 16; V: TRBV7-9; CDR3: CASSLDMGENTGELFF
length: 16; V: TRBV7-2; CDR3: CASSLDGTGMADTQYF
length: 13; V: TRBV30; CDR3: CAWSVVGGDTQYF
length: 12; V: TRBV14; CDR3: CASSPDRFAQYF
length: 12; V: TRBV19; CDR3: CASSFREQPQHF
length: 14; V: TRBV5-1; CDR3: CASSSPHPQNEQYF
length: 15; V: TRBV5-1; CDR3: CASSPQTGRTETQYF
length: 17; V: TRBV29-1; CDR3: CSVKQVEGKGPPTAQYF
length: 13; V: TRBV7-9; CDR3: CASSRQELDTQYF
length: 15; V: TRBV9; CDR3: CASSSSAASNQPQHF
length: 16; V: TRBV5-5; CDR3: CASKGQVATGGTEAFF
length: 13; V: TRBV11-2; CDR3: CASSFGGDQPQHF
length: 16; V: TRBV7-2; CDR3: CASSLPASGRYNEQFF
length: 17; V: TRBV4-1; CDR3: CASSQDRASGRAGELFF
length: 12; V: TRBV5-4; CDR3: CASSTNVGDQHF
length: 16; V: TRBV4-2; CDR3: CASSQEGGSSYNEQFF
length: 16; V: TRBV7-2; CDR3: CASSSLIGAGGETQYF
length: 14; V: TRBV11-2; CDR3: CASSIYRGGTEAFF
length: 17; V: TRBV2; CDR3: CASSEVTSGSLPYEQYF
length: 14; V: TRBV7-8; CDR3: CASSLGTANTEAFF
length: 15; V: TRBV18; CDR3: CASSSGGTSGREQYF
length: 17; V: TRBV7-2; CDR3: CASSSGRVWGKAGELFF
length: 17; V: TRBV18; CDR3: CASSPLRGPVGTDTQYF
length: 16; V: TRBV4-3; CDR3: CASSLGFPSGTYEQYF